A selection of T cell receptor beta chains follows, all from one sample in a study of T cells after yellow fever vaccination. TCRdb ran MiXCR on the 5' RACE reads and lists one entry per CDR3 protein. The repertoire holds hundreds of thousands of distinct CDR3 sequences, with 12% as singletons. Sample: PBMCs, taken on the day of the yellow fever booster vaccination. These receptors were taken from a man aged 25-45 years who received the YFV17D yellow fever vaccine. Both conserved end residues are part of each CDR3. The D gene is left open where the match is weak. Only part of the rows carry a size: once, few, many, or a class if the clone is expanded.

v_call	j_call	d_call	clone_size	cdr3_nt	cdr3_aa
TRBV28	TRBJ2-7	TRBD2	NA	TGTGCCAGCAGTTCCCAAGCGGGAGGCTCCTACGAGCAGTACTTC	CASSSQAGGSYEQYF
TRBV4-3	TRBJ2-7	TRBD1	many	TGCGCCAGCAGCCGGGACAGCACCTACGAGCAGTACTTC	CASSRDSTYEQYF
TRBV5-5	TRBJ1-2	TRBD1	many	TGTGCCAGCAGCTTGGCCCAAGGGACAGCAAAACTCTATGGCTACACCTTC	CASSLAQGTAKLYGYTF
TRBV28	TRBJ2-1	TRBD1	once	TGTGCCAGCAGTTGGGGACAGAGCTACAATGAGCAGTTCTTC	CASSWGQSYNEQFF
TRBV6-2/TRBV6-3	TRBJ2-3	NA	many	TGTGCCAGCAGCGAGGACAGCACAGATACGCAGTATTTT	CASSEDSTDTQYF
TRBV4-2	TRBJ2-2	NA	NA	TGTGCCAGCAGCCAAGAAGCATACACCGGGGAGCTGTTTTTT	CASSQEAYTGELFF
TRBV10-3	TRBJ2-5	NA	NA	TGTGCCATCGGACGGGGGACGCAGGGGGAGACCCAGTACTTC	CAIGRGTQGETQYF
TRBV5-4	TRBJ2-2	NA	few	TGTGCCAGCAGCTTGAAAGTAACAGAAAACACCGGGGAGCTGTTTTTT	CASSLKVTENTGELFF
TRBV20-1	TRBJ2-7	TRBD2	few	TGCAGTGCTAGCGGGAGCCCTCATACTAGCGGGAGGGCTCTCAACGAGCAGTACTTC	CSASGSPHTSGRALNEQYF
TRBV5-6	TRBJ2-1	NA	NA	TGTGCCAGCAGCTTGGATAGGGTTGAGCAGTTCTTC	CASSLDRVEQFF
TRBV5-1	TRBJ2-7	NA	few	TGCGCCAGCAGCTTGTACTCCCCCCACGAGCAGTACTTC	CASSLYSPHEQYF
TRBV20-1	TRBJ2-7	NA	NA	TGCAGTGCTAGAGATACTAGCCCGTACGAGCAGTACTTC	CSARDTSPYEQYF
TRBV20-1	TRBJ2-1	NA	few	TGCAGTGCTCCCCGGGACCCCGGGTGGTATGAGAAGTTCTTC	CSAPRDPGWYEKFF
TRBV11-1	TRBJ2-7	TRBD2	few	TGTGCCAGCAGCTTCCAGAGCGGGAGGAGTAGCGAGCAGTACTTC	CASSFQSGRSSEQYF
TRBV23-1	TRBJ2-1	NA	NA	TGCGCCAGCCCCTCAGAGGGTAATGAGCAGTTCTTC	CASPSEGNEQFF
TRBV20-1	TRBJ2-5	TRBD2	few	TGCAGTGCTAGAGCGGCAGGGGGCAAACCTAGCGGGAGTTGGGAGACCCAGTACTTC	CSARAAGGKPSGSWETQYF
TRBV6-5	TRBJ1-1	NA	NA	TGTGCCAGCAGTTACTCTTGGGGCAGCAACACTGAAGCTTTCTTT	CASSYSWGSNTEAFF
TRBV7-3	TRBJ2-7	TRBD2	few	TGTGCCAGCAGCTCCTGGTCACTAGCGGGAGGCCTCTACGAGCAGTACTTC	CASSSWSLAGGLYEQYF
TRBV9	TRBJ1-4	NA	few	TGTGCCAGCACCCCGGGCCCAACTAATGAAAAACTGTTTTTT	CASTPGPTNEKLFF
TRBV6-2/TRBV6-3	TRBJ2-1	NA	few	TGTGCCAGCAGTTACTCGGCAGCGAGAGGCCATGAGCAGTTCTTC	CASSYSAARGHEQFF
TRBV7-3	TRBJ1-5	NA	NA	TGTGCCAGCAGCAAAGGGACCGGGCCCTTTCAGCCCCAGCATTTT	CASSKGTGPFQPQHF
TRBV5-4	TRBJ2-5	NA	few	TGTGCCAGCAGCGGGGGACAAATCCAAGAGACCCAGTACTTC	CASSGGQIQETQYF
TRBV14	TRBJ2-5	NA	many	TGTGCCAGCAGCCTGACGGGTGGTGTACAAGAGACCCAGTACTTC	CASSLTGGVQETQYF
TRBV6-2/TRBV6-3	TRBJ2-6	NA	NA	TGTGCCAGCAGCTACGTAATCACTGGGGCCAACGTCCTGACTTTC	CASSYVITGANVLTF
TRBV7-2	TRBJ2-3	NA	NA	TGTGCCAGCAGCCTAAAGTTATTGGCGGGACGCACAGATACGCAGTATTTT	CASSLKLLAGRTDTQYF
TRBV20-1	TRBJ1-5	NA	few	TGCAGTGCTAGCGAGGGCGCTGGCAATCAGCCCCAGCATTTT	CSASEGAGNQPQHF
TRBV9	TRBJ2-7	NA	many	TGTGCCAGCAGCGTAGGTCTAGACTACGAGCAGTACTTC	CASSVGLDYEQYF
TRBV6-2/TRBV6-3	TRBJ2-2	TRBD2	NA	TGTGCCAGCAGTTACACTAGCGGGAACACCGGGGAGCTGTTTTTT	CASSYTSGNTGELFF
TRBV5-4	TRBJ2-1	TRBD2	NA	TGTGCCAGCAGCTTGGACCTAGCGGGGAAGTTCTTC	CASSLDLAGKFF
TRBV3-1	TRBJ2-1	NA	few	TGTGCCAGCAGCCAAGGGGGTTATAGTAAGTTCTTC	CASSQGGYSKFF
TRBV3-1	TRBJ2-7	NA	few	TGTGCCAGCAGCCAAGGGCCTCCCCGGGAGCAGTACTTC	CASSQGPPREQYF
TRBV5-1	TRBJ2-7	TRBD2	few	TGCGCCAGCAGCCACCGGACTAGCGGGCCCGGAGAGGGCTCCTACGAGCAGTACTTC	CASSHRTSGPGEGSYEQYF
TRBV23-1	TRBJ2-1	NA	few	TGCGCCAGCAGTCGTCGGGGAGGCAGGAACGGGATTCTCTCCTACAATGAGCAGTTCTTC	CASSRRGGRNGILSYNEQFF
TRBV28	TRBJ2-1	NA	few	TGTGCCAGCAGTCCACTCGGGGCAGGCAGCTCCTACAATGAGCAGTTCTTC	CASSPLGAGSSYNEQFF
TRBV3-1	TRBJ2-2	NA	NA	TGTGCCTGCACCCAAGGGCCAGGGGCTATCGGGGAGCTGTTTTTT	CACTQGPGAIGELFF
TRBV7-2	TRBJ1-2	NA	few	TGTGCCAGCAGCTTCCCCGGGAACTATGGCTACACCTTC	CASSFPGNYGYTF
TRBV24-1	TRBJ2-2	TRBD1	NA	TGTGCCACCAGTGATCTAACCGGGACAGGGGTCCCCGGGGAGCTGTTTTTT	CATSDLTGTGVPGELFF
TRBV18	TRBJ1-1	NA	many	TGTGCCAGCTCAATAAAGAACACTGAAGCTTTCTTT	CASSIKNTEAFF
TRBV20-1	TRBJ2-1	NA	NA	TGCAGTGCCCCCGAGGTCAGGGATGAGCAGTTCTTC	CSAPEVRDEQFF
TRBV6-2/TRBV6-3	TRBJ2-7	TRBD2	few	TGTGCCAGCAGCAACCGGGAGGGTCTCGAGCAGTACTTC	CASSNREGLEQYF
TRBV5-1	TRBJ2-2	NA	NA	TGCGCCAGCACCGCACCGGAACTAGCAGTTAACACCGGGGAGCTGTTTTTT	CASTAPELAVNTGELFF
TRBV12-3/TRBV12-4	TRBJ2-7	NA	few	TGTGCCACCTCGACCGGGTACGAGCAGTACTTC	CATSTGYEQYF
TRBV20-1	TRBJ2-1	NA	NA	TGCAGTGCTAGAGGGCGGGACTTGGGGCCTGCTGAGCAGTTCTTC	CSARGRDLGPAEQFF
TRBV20-1	TRBJ2-1	TRBD2	many	TGCAGTGCCCTAGCGGGAGGGCCTCTCAGTCTTGAGCAGTTCTTC	CSALAGGPLSLEQFF
TRBV27	TRBJ2-5	TRBD2	NA	TGTGCCAGCAGTTTAAGCGCGGGGCGGGAGTGGAGCCAGACCCAGTACTTC	CASSLSAGREWSQTQYF
TRBV20-1	TRBJ2-1	TRBD2	few	TGCAGTGCTAGATCACTTGCTAGCGGGAGGAATGAGCAGTTCTTC	CSARSLASGRNEQFF
TRBV5-1	TRBJ2-4	NA	NA	TGCGCCAGCAGCTTGGCCATCGCGGGATCGAACATTCAGTACTTC	CASSLAIAGSNIQYF
TRBV7-2	TRBJ2-2	TRBD2	NA	TGTGCCAGCAGCTTAGTGACGACTAGCGCCCTGGGAGGGGAGCTGTTTTTT	CASSLVTTSALGGELFF
TRBV7-2	TRBJ2-1	TRBD2	few	TGTGCCAGCAGCTTGCAAGGAGGGACTAGCGGGAGGAATGAGCAGTTCTTC	CASSLQGGTSGRNEQFF
TRBV6-1	TRBJ2-7	NA	NA	TGTGCCAGCGGAGGGGCGTTGAGCTACGAGCAGTACTTC	CASGGALSYEQYF
TRBV7-9	TRBJ2-7	NA	few	TGTGCCAGCAGCTCGGGACTTCAGGCCTACGAGCAGTACTTC	CASSSGLQAYEQYF
TRBV28	TRBJ2-7	NA	once	TGTGCCAGCAGCTCGCCGCCCAGGGCTGGGGAGCAGTACTTC	CASSSPPRAGEQYF
TRBV2	TRBJ2-2	NA	NA	TGTGCCAGCAGTCCCCGGGACACCCTAACCGGGGAGCTGTTTTTT	CASSPRDTLTGELFF
TRBV11-2	TRBJ2-3	NA	NA	TGTGCCAGCAGCTTAGAAGGCGGGCCTTTCGCTTACACACCTAGCACAGATACGCAGTATTTT	CASSLEGGPFAYTPSTDTQYF
TRBV24-1	TRBJ2-2	NA	few	TGTGCCGCCTGGGACTCCAACACCGGGGAGCTGTTTTTT	CAAWDSNTGELFF
TRBV30	TRBJ2-7	TRBD2	NA	TGTGCCTGGAGTGGTTCTAGCGGTGAGCAGTACTTC	CAWSGSSGEQYF
TRBV27	TRBJ2-7	TRBD1	few	TGTGCCAGCAGTTTACACACAGGGGGTGGATACGAGCAGTACTTC	CASSLHTGGGYEQYF